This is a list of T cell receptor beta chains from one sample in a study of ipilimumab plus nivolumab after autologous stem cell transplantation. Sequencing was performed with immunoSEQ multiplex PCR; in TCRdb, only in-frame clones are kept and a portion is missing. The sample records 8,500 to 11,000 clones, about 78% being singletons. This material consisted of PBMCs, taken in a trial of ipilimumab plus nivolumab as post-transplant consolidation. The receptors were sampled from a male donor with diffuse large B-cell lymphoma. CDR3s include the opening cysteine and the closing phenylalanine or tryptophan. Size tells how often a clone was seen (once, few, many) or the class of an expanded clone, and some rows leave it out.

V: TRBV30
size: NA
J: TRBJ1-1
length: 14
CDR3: CAWKQGLVGTEAFF

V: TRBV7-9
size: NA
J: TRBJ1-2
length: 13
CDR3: CASSWRGGYGYTF

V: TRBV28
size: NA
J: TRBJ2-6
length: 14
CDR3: CASMESPRANVLTF

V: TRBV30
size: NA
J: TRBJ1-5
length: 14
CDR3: CAWSVRGSYQPQHF

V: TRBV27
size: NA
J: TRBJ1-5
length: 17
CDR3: CASSPWVGVNSNQPQHF

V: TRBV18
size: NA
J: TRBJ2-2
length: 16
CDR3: CASSPTSPANTGELFF

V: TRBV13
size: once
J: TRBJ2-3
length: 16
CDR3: CASSLGPDPITDTQYF

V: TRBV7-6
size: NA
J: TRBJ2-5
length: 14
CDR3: CASSLEQGAQTQYF

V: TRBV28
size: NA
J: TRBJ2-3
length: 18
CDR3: CASSLLPQLAGGWDTQYF

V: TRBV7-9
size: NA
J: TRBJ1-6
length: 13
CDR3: CASSLSGPSPLHF

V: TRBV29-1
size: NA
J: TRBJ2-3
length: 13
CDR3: CSVVGGATDTQYF

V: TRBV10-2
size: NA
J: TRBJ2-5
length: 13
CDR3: CATRGAFTETQYF

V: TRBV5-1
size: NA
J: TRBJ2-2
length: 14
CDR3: CASSLEQITGELFF

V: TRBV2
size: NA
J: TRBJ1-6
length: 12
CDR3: CASTGTDSPLHF

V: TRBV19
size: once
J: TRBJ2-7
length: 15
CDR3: CASSIAGGSYYEQYF

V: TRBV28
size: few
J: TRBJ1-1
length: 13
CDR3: CASSFSGNTEAFF

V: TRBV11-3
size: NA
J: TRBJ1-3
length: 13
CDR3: CAGDGVSGNTIYF

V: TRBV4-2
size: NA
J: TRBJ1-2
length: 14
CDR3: CASSPDGVDSGYTF

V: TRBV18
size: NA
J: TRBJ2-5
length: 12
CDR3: CASSPGQETQYF

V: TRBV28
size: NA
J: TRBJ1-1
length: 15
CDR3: CASSLLEGRYTEAFF

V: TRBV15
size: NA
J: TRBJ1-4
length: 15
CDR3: CATSRTAGFNEKLFF

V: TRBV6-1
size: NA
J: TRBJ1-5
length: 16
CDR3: CASSEAGTYSNQPQHF

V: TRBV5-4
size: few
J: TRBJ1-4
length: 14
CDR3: CASRRGGTAEKLFF

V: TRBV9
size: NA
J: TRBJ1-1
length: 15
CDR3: CASSVPERGVAEAFF

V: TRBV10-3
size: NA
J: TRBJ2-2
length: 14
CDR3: CAIRRDANTGELFF

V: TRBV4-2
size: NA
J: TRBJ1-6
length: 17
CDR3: CASSSGQGEDLGSPLHF

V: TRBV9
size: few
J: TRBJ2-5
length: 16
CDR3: CASSPSRDRHQETQYF

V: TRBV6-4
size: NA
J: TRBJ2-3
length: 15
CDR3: CASSEGTGVTDTQYF

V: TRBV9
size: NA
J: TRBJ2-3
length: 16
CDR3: CASSVATGRSTDTQYF

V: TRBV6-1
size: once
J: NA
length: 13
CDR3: CASTEPSTYEQYF

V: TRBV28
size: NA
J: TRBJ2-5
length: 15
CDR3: CASSRGTGLWETQYF

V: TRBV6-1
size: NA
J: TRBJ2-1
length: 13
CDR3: CASKRQGANEQFF

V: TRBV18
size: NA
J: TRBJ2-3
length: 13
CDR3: CASSPPIAGGRYF

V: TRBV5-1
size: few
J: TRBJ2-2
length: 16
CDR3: CASSLAGQGASGELFF

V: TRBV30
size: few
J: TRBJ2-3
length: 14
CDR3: CAYTGGPIANTQYF

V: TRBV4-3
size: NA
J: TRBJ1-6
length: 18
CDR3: CASSQDPMYAGGYSPLHF

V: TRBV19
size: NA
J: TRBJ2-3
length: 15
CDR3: CASRELAGLTDTQYF

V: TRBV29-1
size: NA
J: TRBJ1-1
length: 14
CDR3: CSVGSDRAGTEAFF

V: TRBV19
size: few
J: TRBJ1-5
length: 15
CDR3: CASSIVIGFNQPQHF

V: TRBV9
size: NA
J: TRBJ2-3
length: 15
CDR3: CASSRRTSGADTQYF

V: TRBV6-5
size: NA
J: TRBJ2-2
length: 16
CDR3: CASSYSSGGPTGELFF

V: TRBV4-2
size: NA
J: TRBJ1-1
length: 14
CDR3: CASSQDLLNTEAFF

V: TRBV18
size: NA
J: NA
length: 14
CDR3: CASSWASSSYEQYF

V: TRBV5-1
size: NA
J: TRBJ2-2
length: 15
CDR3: CASSLSLAGTGELFF

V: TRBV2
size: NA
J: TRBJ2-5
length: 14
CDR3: CASSDRRLQETQYF

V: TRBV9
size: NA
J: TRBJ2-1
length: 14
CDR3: CASSFSGSYNEQFF

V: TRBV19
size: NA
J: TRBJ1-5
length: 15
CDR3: CASTPRADLVEPQHF

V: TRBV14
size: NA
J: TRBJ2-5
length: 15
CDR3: CASSQDGSRRETQYF

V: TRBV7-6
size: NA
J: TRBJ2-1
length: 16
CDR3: CASSLFGSGSYNEQFF

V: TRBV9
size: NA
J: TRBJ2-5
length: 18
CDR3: CASSSGTSGGAWGETQYF

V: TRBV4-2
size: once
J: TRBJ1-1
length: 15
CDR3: CASSQDRRVLAEAFF

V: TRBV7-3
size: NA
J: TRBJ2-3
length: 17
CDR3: CASSLGTGLTSTDTQYF

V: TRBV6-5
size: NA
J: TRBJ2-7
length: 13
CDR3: CASSYRLGREQYF

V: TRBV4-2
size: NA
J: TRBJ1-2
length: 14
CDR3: CASSQGDSYYGYTF